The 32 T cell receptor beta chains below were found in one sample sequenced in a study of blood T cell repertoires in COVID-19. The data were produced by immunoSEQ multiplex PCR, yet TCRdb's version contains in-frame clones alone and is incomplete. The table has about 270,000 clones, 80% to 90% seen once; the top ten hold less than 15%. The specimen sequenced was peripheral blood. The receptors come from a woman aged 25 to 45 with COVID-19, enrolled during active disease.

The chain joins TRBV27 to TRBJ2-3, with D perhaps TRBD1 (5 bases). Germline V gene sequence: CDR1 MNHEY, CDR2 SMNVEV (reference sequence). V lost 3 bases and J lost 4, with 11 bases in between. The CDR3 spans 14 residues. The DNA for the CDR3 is TGTGCCAGCAGTTTGGCAGGGTACCCAGATACGCAGTATTTT. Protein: CASSLAGYPDTQYF.

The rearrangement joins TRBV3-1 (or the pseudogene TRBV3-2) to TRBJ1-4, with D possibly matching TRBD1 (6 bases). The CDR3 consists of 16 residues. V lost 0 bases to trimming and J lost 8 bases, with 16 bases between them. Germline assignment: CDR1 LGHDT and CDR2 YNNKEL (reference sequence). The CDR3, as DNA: TGTGCCAGCAGCCAAGATCTGGGGGCCGGGCCCGAAAAACTGTTTTTT. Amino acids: CASSQDLGAGPEKLFF.

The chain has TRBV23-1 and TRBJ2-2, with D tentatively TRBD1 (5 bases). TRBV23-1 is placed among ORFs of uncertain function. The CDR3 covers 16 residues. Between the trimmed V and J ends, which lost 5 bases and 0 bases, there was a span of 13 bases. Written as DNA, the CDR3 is TGCGCCAGCAGTTGGAACAGGTTACCGAACACCGGGGAGCTGTTTTTT. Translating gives CASSWNRLPNTGELFF.

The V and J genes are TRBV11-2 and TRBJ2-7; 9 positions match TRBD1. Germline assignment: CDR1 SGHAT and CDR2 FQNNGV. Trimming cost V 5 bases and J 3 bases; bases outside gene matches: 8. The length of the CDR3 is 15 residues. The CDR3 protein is CASSLWTGVNYEQYF. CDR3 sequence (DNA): TGTGCCAGCAGCCTATGGACAGGGGTAAACTACGAGCAGTACTTC.

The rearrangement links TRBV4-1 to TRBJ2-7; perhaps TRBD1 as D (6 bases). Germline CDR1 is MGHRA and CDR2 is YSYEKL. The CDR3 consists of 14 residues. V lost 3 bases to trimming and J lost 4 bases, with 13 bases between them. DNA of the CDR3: TGCGCCAGCAGCCACTCAACCCAGGGGTACGAGCAGTACTTC. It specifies CASSHSTQGYEQYF.

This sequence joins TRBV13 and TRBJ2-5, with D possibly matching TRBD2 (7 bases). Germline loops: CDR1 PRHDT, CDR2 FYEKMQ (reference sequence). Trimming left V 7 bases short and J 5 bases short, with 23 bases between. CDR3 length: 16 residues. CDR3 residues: CASNSNGYGGRETQYF. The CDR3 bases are TGTGCCAGCAATTCAAACGGTTACGGGGGGCGGGAGACCCAGTACTTC.

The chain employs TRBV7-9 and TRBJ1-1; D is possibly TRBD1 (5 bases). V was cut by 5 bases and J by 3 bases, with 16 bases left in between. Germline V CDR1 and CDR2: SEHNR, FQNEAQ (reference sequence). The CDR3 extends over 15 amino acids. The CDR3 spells CASSLTRGEDTEAFF. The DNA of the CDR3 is TGTGCCAGCAGCCTAACGCGGGGGGAGGACACTGAAGCTTTCTTT.

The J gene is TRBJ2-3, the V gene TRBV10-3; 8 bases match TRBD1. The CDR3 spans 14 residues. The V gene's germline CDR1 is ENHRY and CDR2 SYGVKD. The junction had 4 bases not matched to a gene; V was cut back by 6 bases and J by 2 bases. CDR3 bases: TGTGCCATCAGCGCGGGACAGGTCACAGATACGCAGTATTTT. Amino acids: CAISAGQVTDTQYF.

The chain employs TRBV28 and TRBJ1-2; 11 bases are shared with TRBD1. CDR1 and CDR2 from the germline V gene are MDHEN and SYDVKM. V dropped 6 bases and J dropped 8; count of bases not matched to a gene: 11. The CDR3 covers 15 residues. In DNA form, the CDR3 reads TGTGCCAGCAGAACACCTGGGGGACAGGGGGAGGGCTACACCTTC. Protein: CASRTPGGQGEGYTF.

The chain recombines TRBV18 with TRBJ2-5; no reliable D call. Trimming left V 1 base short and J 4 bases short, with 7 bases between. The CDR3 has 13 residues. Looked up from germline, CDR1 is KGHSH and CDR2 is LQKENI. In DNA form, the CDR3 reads TGTGCCAGCTCACCACAGAGCGTAGAGACCCAGTACTTC. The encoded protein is CASSPQSVETQYF.

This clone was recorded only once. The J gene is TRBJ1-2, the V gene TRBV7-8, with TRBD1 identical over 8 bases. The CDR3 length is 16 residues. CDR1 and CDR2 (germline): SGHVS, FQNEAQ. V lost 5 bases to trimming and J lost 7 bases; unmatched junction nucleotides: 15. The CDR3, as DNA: TGTGCCAGCAGCCGAGCACTGGGGACAGGACGGGCTGGCTACACCTTC. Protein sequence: CASSRALGTGRAGYTF.

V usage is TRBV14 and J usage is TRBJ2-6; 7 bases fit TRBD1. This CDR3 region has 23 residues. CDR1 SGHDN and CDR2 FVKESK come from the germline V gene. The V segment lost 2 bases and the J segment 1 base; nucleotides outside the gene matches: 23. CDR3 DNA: TGTGCCAGCAGCCAATGGGCAGCTACGAACAGGGGCGATGGACCGTCTGGGGCCAACGTCCTGACTTTC. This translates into CASSQWAATNRGDGPSGANVLTF.

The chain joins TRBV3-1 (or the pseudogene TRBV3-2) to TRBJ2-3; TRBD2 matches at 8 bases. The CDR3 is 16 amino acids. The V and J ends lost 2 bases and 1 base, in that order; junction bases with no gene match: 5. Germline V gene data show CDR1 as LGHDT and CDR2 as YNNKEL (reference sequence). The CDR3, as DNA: TGTGCCAGCAGCCAACATCTTAGCGGGGGCACAGATACGCAGTATTTT. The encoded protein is CASSQHLSGGTDTQYF.

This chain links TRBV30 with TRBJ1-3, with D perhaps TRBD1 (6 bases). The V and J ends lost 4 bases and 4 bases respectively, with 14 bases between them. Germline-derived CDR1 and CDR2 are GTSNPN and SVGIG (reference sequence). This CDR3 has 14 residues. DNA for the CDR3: TGTGCCTGGAACAGGGCAGGTAGAGGAAACACCATATATTTT. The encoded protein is CAWNRAGRGNTIYF. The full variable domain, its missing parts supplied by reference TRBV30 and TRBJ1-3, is SQTIHQWPATLVQPVGSPLSLECTVEGTSNPNLYWYRQAAGRGLQLLFYSVGIGQISSEVPQNLSASRPQDRQFILSSKKLLLSDSGFYLCAWNRAGRGNTIYFGEGSWLTVV.

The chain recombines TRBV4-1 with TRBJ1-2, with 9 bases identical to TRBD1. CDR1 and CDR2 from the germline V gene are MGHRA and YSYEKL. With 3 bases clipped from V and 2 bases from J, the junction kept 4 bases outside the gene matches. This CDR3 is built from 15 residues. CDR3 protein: CASSHPGQGNYGYTF. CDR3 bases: TGCGCCAGCAGCCACCCGGGACAGGGAAACTATGGCTACACCTTC.

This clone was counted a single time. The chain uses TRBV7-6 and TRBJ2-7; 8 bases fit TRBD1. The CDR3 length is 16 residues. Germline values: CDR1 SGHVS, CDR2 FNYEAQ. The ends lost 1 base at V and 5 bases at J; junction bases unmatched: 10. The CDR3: CASSLGGQALINEQYF. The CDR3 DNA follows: TGTGCCAGCAGCTTAGGGGGACAGGCCCTGATTAACGAGCAGTACTTC.

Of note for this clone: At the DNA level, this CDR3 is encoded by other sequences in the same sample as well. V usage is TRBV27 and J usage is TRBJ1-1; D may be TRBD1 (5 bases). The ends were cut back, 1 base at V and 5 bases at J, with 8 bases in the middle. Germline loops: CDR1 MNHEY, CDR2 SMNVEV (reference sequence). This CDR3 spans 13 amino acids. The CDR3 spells CASSLLGGTEAFF. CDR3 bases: TGTGCCAGCAGTTTATTGGGGGGAACTGAAGCTTTCTTT.

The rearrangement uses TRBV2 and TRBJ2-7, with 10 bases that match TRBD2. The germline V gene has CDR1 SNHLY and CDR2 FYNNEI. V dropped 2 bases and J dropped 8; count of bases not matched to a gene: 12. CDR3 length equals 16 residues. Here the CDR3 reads CASSESSLAGVRQQYF. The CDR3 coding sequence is TGTGCCAGCAGTGAATCAAGCCTAGCGGGGGTGCGACAGCAGTACTTC.

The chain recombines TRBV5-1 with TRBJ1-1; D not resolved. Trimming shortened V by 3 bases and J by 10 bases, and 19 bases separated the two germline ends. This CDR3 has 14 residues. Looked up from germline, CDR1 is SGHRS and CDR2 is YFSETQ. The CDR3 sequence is CASSYRVLSNRAFF. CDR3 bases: TGCGCCAGCAGCTACCGGGTTCTCTCAAATCGAGCTTTCTTT.

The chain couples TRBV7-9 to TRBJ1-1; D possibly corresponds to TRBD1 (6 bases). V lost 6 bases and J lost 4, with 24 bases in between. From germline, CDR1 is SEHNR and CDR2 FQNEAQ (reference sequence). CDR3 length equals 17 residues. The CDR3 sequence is CASSYPKGDPTSTEAFF. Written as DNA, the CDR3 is TGTGCCAGCAGTTACCCGAAGGGGGACCCTACGAGCACTGAAGCTTTCTTT.

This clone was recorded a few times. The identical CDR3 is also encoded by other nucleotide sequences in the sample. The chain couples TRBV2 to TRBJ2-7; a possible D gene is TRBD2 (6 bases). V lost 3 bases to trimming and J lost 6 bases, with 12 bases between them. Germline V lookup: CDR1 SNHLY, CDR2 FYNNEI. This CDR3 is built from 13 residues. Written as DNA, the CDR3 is TGTGCCAGCAGTGAGGTGTGGGGAGGCGAGCAGTACTTC. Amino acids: CASSEVWGGEQYF.

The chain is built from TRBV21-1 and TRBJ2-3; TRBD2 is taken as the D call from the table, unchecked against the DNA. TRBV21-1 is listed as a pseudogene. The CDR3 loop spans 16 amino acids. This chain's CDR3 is CASSKGERGSTDTQYF. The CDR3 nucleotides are TGTGCCAGCAGCAAAGGCGAGCGGGGGAGCACAGATACGCAGTATTTT.

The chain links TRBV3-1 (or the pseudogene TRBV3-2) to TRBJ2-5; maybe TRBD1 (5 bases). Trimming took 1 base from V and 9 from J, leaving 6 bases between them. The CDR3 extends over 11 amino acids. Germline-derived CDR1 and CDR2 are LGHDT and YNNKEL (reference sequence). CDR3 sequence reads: CASSQVGAQYF. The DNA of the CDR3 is TGTGCCAGCAGCCAAGTAGGGGCCCAGTACTTC.

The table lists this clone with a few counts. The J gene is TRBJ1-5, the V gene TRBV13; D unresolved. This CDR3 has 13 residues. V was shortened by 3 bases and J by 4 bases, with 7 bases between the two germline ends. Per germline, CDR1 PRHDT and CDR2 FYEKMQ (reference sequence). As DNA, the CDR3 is TGTGCCAGCAGCTTGATGGAGAATCAGCCCCAGCATTTT. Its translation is CASSLMENQPQHF.

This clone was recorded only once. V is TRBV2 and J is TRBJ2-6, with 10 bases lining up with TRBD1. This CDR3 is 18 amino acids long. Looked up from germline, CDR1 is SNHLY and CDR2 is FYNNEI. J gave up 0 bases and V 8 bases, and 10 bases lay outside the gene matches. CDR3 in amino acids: CASRLRQGAYSGANVLTF. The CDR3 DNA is TGTGCCAGCCGATTGAGACAGGGGGCCTACTCTGGGGCCAACGTCCTGACTTTC. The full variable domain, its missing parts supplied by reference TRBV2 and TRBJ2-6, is EPEVTQTPSHQVTQMGQEVILRCVPISNHLYFYWYRQILGQKVEFLVSFYNNEISEKSEIFDDQFSVERPDGSNFTLKIRSTKLEDSAMYFCASRLRQGAYSGANVLTFGAGSRLTVL.

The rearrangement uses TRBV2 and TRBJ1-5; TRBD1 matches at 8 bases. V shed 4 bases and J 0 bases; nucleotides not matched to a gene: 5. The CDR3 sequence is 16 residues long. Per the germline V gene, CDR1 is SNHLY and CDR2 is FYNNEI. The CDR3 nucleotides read TGTGCCAGCAGTGGTACAGGGGGAGGTAGCAATCAGCCCCAGCATTTT. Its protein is CASSGTGGGSNQPQHF.

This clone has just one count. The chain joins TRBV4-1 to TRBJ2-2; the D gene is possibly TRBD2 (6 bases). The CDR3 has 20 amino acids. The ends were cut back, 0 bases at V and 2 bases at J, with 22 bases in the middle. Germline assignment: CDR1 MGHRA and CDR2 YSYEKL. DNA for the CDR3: TGCGCCAGCAGCCAAGATCATTGGATCAGGAGCGGGCAAAACACCGGGGAGCTGTTTTTT. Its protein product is CASSQDHWIRSGQNTGELFF.

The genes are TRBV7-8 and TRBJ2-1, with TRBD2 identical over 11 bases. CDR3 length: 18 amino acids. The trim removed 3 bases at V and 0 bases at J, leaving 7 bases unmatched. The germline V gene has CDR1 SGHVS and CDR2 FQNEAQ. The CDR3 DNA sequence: TGTGCCAGCAGCTTCAGTCTAGCGGGGGGTAGCTCCTACAATGAGCAGTTCTTC. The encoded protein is CASSFSLAGGSSYNEQFF.

The CDR3 region is CASSYRLAGGPKFF. CDR3 sequence (DNA): TGCGCCAGCAGCTATAGACTAGCGGGGGGGCCAAAGTTCTTC. V and J are TRBV5-1 and TRBJ2-1, with 14 bases identical to TRBD2. Germline V gene data show CDR1 as SGHRS and CDR2 as YFSETQ. The ends lost 3 bases at V and 14 bases at J; junction bases unmatched: 7. This CDR3 region has 14 residues.

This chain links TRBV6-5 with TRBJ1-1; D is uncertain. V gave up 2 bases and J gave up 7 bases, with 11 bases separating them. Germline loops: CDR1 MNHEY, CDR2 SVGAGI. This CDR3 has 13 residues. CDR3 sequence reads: CASSYNGGLEAFF. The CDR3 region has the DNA TGTGCCAGCAGTTACAACGGAGGACTTGAAGCTTTCTTT.

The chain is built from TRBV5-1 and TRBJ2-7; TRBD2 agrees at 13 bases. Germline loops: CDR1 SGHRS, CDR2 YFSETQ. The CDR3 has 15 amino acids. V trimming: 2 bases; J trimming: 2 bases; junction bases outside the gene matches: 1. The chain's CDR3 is CASSLGTSGAYEQYF. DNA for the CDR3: TGCGCCAGCAGCTTAGGGACTAGCGGGGCCTACGAGCAGTACTTC.

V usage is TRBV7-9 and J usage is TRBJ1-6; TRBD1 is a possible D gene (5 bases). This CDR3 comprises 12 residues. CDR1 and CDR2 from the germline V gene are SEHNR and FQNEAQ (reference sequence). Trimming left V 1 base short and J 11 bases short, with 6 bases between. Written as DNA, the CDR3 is TGTGCCAGCAGCTTAGGACAGACACCCCTCCACTTT. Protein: CASSLGQTPLHF.